This TCR beta chain emerged from a study of T cell repertoires in ileal Crohn's disease. Across the study: Roughly 470 nanograms of biopsy DNA per sample underwent TCRB immunosequencing. General observations from the study: Mucosal expansions were suggested to be mainly CD8 T cells.

Clones were read by immunoSEQ multiplex PCR, and TCRdb kept only the in-frame ones, dropping some. The sample gives roughly 17,000 clones, more than 90% of which show up once; 7.1% is in the top ten. In regard to this clone: Its antigen is undetermined.

The time point is: inflamed ileum from the surgical specimen. Patients were adults with ileal or ileocolonic Crohn's disease needing resection. V trimming: 0 bases; J trimming: 3 bases; junction bases outside the gene matches: 2. In germline, CDR1 is SGHRS, CDR2 YFSETQ. The CDR3 contains 15 residues. The sequenced material came from ileal tissue. The receptor was isolated from an adult with Crohn's disease. The chain links TRBV5-1 to TRBJ1-1; 10 bases are shared with TRBD1. The CDR3 spells CASSLGTGGYTEAFF. The CDR3 DNA follows: TGCGCCAGCAGCTTGGGGACAGGGGGGTACACTGAAGCTTTCTTT.